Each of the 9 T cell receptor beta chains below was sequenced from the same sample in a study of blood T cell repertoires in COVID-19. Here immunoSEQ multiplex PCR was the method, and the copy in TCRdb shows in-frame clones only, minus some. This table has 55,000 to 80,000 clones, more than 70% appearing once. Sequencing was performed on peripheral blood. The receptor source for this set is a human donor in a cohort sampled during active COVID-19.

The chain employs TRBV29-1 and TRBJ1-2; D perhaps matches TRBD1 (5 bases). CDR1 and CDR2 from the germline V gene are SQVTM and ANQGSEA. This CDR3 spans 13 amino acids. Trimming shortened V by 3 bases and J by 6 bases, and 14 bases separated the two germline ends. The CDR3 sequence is CSVEGEGLNGYTF. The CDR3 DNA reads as TGCAGCGTTGAGGGGGAGGGATTAAATGGCTACACCTTC.

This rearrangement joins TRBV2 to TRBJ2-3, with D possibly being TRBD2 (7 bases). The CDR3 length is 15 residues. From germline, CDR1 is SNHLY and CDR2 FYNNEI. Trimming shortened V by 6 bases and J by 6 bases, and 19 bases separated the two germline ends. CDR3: CASRIQGGASDTQYF. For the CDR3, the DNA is TGTGCCAGCAGAATCCAAGGGGGGGCCTCTGATACGCAGTATTTT.

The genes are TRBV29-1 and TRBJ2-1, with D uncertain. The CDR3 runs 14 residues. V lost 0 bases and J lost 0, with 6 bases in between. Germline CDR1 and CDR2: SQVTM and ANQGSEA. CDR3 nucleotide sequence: TGCAGCGTTGAAGACTCTTCCTCCTACAATGAGCAGTTCTTC. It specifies CSVEDSSSYNEQFF.

CDR3 sequence (DNA): TGTGCCACCAGCAGAGGGGGAGAGAATGAGCAGTTCTTC. The encoded protein is CATSRGGENEQFF. This chain links TRBV15 with TRBJ2-1, with D possibly TRBD2 on 5 matching bases. The CDR3 covers 13 residues. Germline V gene lookup returns CDR1 LNHNV and CDR2 YYDKDF (reference sequence). V lost 1 base, J lost 7 bases, and 8 bases lay in between.

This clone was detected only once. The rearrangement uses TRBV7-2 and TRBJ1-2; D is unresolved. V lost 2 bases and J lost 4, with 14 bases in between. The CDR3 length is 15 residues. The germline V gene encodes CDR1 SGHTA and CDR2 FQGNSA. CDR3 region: CASSLSSGSFYGYTF. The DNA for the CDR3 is TGTGCCAGCAGCTTAAGTTCAGGCAGCTTCTATGGCTACACCTTC.

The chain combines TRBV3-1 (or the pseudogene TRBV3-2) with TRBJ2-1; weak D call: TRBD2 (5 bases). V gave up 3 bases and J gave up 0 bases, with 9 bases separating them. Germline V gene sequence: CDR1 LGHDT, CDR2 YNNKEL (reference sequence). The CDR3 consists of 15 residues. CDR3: CASSHSGYSYNEQFF. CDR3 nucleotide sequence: TGTGCCAGCAGCCACAGCGGTTACTCCTACAATGAGCAGTTCTTC.

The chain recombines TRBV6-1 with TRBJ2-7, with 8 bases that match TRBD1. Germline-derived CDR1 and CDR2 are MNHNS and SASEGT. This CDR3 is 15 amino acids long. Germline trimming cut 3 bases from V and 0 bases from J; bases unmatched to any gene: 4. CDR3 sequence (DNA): TGTGCCAGCAGTGACCCAGGACAGGGCTCCTACGAGCAGTACTTC. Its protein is CASSDPGQGSYEQYF.

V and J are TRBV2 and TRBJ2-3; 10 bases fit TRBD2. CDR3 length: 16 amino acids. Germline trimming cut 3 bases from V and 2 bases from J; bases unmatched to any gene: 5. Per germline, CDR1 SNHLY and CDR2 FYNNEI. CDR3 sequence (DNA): TGTGCCAGCAGTGAGGCTAGCGGGGGAATCACAGATACGCAGTATTTT. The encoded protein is CASSEASGGITDTQYF.

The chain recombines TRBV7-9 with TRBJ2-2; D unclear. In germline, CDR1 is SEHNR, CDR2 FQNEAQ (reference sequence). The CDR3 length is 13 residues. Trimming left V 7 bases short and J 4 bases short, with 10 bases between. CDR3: CASTPTSTGELFF. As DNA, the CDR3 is TGTGCCAGCACCCCAACCAGCACCGGGGAGCTGTTTTTT.